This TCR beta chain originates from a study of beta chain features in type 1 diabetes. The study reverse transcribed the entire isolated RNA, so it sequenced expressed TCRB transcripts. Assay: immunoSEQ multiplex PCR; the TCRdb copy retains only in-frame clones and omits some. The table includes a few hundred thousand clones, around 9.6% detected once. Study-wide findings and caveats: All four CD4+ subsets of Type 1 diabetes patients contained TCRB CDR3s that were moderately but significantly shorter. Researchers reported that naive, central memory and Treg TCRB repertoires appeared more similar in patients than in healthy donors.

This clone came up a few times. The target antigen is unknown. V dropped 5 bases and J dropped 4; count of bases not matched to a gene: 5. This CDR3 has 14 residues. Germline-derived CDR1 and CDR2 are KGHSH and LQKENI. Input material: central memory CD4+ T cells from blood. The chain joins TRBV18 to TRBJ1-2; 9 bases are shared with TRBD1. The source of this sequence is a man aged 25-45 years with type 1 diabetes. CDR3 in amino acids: CASSLGTGTYGYTF. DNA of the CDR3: TGTGCCAGCTCATTAGGGACAGGGACCTATGGCTACACCTTC.